The 2 T cell receptor beta chains listed next were all sequenced from one sample in a study of blood T cell repertoires in COVID-19. TCRdb's table, derived via immunoSEQ multiplex PCR, lists solely in-frame clones and lacks some. The sample includes about 210,000 clones, 81% seen only once; the top ten take 8.9%. The sequenced sample was PBMCs or T cells enriched from blood (not recorded which). These receptors all stem from a woman aged 45-65 years with acute COVID-19.

The table lists this clone with a count of one. V usage is TRBV25-1 and J usage is TRBJ1-1; 10 bases fit TRBD1. The CDR3 is 15 residues long. Germline values: CDR1 MGHDK, CDR2 SYGVNS. Germline trimming cut 3 bases from V and 2 bases from J; bases unmatched to any gene: 3. CDR3 protein: CASSETGGGNTEAFF. CDR3 sequence (DNA): TGTGCCAGCAGTGAGACAGGGGGCGGAAACACTGAAGCTTTCTTT.

The chain has TRBV7-2 and TRBJ2-7; 9 bases line up with TRBD2. The CDR3 totals 16 residues. J lost 4 bases, V lost 2 bases, and 9 bases had no gene match. Looked up from germline, CDR1 is SGHTA and CDR2 is FQGNSA. CDR3 nucleotides: TGTGCCAGCAGCTTAAGGATGACTAGCGGACCTTACGAGCAGTACTTC. Its translation: CASSLRMTSGPYEQYF.